Shown below are 9 T cell receptor beta chains from a single sample sequenced in a study of regulatory T cells in long-lasting Graves disease. Building the TCR beta libraries relied on iRepertoire HTBI primers, and CDR3 regions underwent Arm-PCR. A single record per CDR3 protein comes from TCRdb applying MiXCR to the multiplex PCR reads. The repertoire consists of 400,000 to 650,000 distinct CDR3 sequences, with 15% to 20% occurring once and the leading ten covering around a quarter. Time point: newly diagnosed GD, antithyroid drugs for less than 3 months. From RNA extracted from PBMCs, the TCR library was made. The data were also submitted as part of a second study, on T cells in Graves' hyperthyroidism and ophthalmopathy.

The material was peripheral blood mononuclear cells (PBMCs), obtained at new diagnosis, from a patient treated with antithyroid drugs. These receptors were collected from a woman aged 40-60 years with Graves disease.

This clonotype has only a few counts. This chain joins TRBV6-1 and TRBJ2-1; tentative D call: TRBD2 (5 bases). The ends were cut back, 3 bases at V and 0 bases at J, with 12 bases in the middle. Germline assignment: CDR1 MNHNS and CDR2 SASEGT. The CDR3 covers 16 residues. CDR3 residues: CASSDHGESSYNEQFF. CDR3 bases: TGTGCCAGCAGTGACCACGGGGAGAGCTCCTACAATGAGCAGTTCTTC.

This clonotype was seen only a few times. One end of the junction is discordant with germline, which a read error may explain. V is TRBV28 and J is TRBJ1-1; no definite D call. Germline V gene data show CDR1 as MDHEN and CDR2 as SYDVKM. This CDR3 region has 15 residues. CDR3 sequence reads: CASSQEVAGGTEAFF. CDR3 sequence (DNA): TGCGCCAGCAGCCAAGAGGTGGCTGGAGGCACTGAAGCTTTCTTT.

This clonotype was seen many times. The genes are TRBV7-3 and TRBJ1-1; possibly TRBD1 for D (5 bases). This CDR3 comprises 15 residues. Trimming took off 4 bases at V and 1 base at J, with 13 bases between the two ends. CDR1 is SGHTA and CDR2 is FQGTGA in the germline V gene. This CDR3 reads CASSYFGGKNTEAFF. Here the CDR3 DNA reads TGTGCCAGCAGCTACTTCGGGGGGAAGAACACTGAAGCTTTCTTT.

The chain recombines TRBV7-8 with TRBJ1-1; D not certain. Germline CDR1 is SGHVS and CDR2 is FQNEAQ. CDR3 size: 13 residues. Deletions cut 5 bases from V and 6 bases from J, with 13 bases between. DNA for the CDR3: TGTGCCAGCAGCCGCGGGGAGGTCCCTGAAGCTTTCTTT. This sequence encodes CASSRGEVPEAFF.

In its sample, this clonotype was seen a few times. One end of the junction does not line up with germline, which may come from a read error. The chain carries TRBV20-1 and TRBJ2-1; maybe TRBD2 (7 bases). The CDR3 runs 14 residues. CDR1 is DFQATT, CDR2 SNEGSKA, per germline (reference sequence). The CDR3 nucleotides read TGCAGTGCTAGAGCGGGGGGCGTGGGTAATGAGCAGCTCTTC. Translating it yields CSARAGGVGNEQLF.

With regard to this clonotype: The junction does not match germline at one end; this may be a read error. The chain has TRBV30 and TRBJ2-5, with TRBD1 as a possible D gene (7 bases). Germline assignment: CDR1 GTSNPN and CDR2 SVGIG (reference sequence). This CDR3 contains 13 residues. The CDR3: CARRGQGVVPQYF. The CDR3 coding sequence is TGTGCCCGGAGGGGGCAGGGGGTAGTCCCCCAGTACTTC.

There are many counts of this clonotype. CDR3 sequence (DNA): TGTGCCAGCAGCGTGACTAGCGGGGGGGCCGCATTACTAGAGACCCAGTACTTC. It codes for CASSVTSGGAALLETQYF. The chain employs TRBV7-8 and TRBJ2-5, with 14 nucleotides matching TRBD2. Trimming cost V 5 bases and J 4 bases; bases outside gene matches: 12. CDR1 SGHVS and CDR2 FQNEAQ come from the germline V gene. The CDR3 is made up of 18 amino acids.

This clonotype was observed many times. The rearrangement uses TRBV12-3 or TRBV12-4 and TRBJ2-7; D ambiguous. Between the trimmed V and J ends, which lost 6 bases and 1 base, there was a span of 10 bases. CDR3 length equals 13 residues. The CDR3 region is CASRDDGSYEQYF. CDR3 in DNA: TGTGCCAGCAGGGATGACGGTTCCTACGAGCAGTACTTC.

This clonotype was seen ten or more times. V is TRBV28 and J is TRBJ1-3; a weak D match, TRBD1 (5 bases). CDR1 is MDHEN, CDR2 SYDVKM, per germline. The CDR3 is 15 residues long. V was clipped by 6 bases and J by 2 bases, with 14 bases between them. For the CDR3, the DNA is TGTGCCAGCAGATTAGACAGCCGGACTGGAAACACCATATATTTT. This sequence encodes CASRLDSRTGNTIYF.